This T cell receptor beta chain was found in a study of blood T cell repertoires in COVID-19. Background on the study: Samples of COVID-19 (acute and convalescent) were obtained from the United States, Italy and Spain. Sources were T cells, B-cell-depleted T cells, or PBMCs; the material itself was cDNA or gDNA.

This clone was seen a single time. The table came from immunoSEQ multiplex PCR; TCRdb's copy has only in-frame clones and leaves some out. Of around 53,000 clones in the sample, more than 75% were seen once. Germline loops: CDR1 LNHNV, CDR2 YYDKDF (reference sequence). The CDR3 extends over 13 amino acids. V shed 4 bases and J 6 bases; nucleotides not matched to a gene: 1. Sequencing was done on a sample of peripheral blood. This chain links TRBV15 with TRBJ2-2; TRBD2 matches at 8 bases. This clonotype originated in a man aged 50 to 59 with acute or convalescent COVID-19. In DNA, the CDR3 is TGTGCCACCAGCACGGGGGGGGCCGGGGAGCTGTTTTTT. It yields the protein CATSTGGAGELFF.